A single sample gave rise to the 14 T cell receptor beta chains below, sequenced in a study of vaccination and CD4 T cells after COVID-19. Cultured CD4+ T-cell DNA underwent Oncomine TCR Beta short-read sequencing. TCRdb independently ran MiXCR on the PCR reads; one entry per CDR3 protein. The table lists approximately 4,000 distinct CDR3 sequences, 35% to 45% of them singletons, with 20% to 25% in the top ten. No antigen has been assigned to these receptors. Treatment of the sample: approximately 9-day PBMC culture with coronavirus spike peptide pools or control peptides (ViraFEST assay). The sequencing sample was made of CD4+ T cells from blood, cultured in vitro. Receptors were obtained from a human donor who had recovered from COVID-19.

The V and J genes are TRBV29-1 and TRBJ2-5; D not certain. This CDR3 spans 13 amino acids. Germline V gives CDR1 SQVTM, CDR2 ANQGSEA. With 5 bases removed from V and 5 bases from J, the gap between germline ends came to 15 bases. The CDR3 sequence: CSVKLRMRETQYF. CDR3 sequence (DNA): TGCAGCGTTAAGCTCCGAATGAGGGAGACCCAGTACTTC.

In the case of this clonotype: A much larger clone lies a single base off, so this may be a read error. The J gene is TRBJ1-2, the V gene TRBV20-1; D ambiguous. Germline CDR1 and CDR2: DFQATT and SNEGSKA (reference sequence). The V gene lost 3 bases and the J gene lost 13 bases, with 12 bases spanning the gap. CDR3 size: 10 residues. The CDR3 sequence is CSASSGRCTF. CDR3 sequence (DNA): TGCAGTGCTAGCTCTGGGAGGTGCACCTTC.

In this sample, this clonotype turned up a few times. CDR3 coding DNA: TGTGCCAGCACCTTCTTTGGGACAGGGATGTCCGGGGAGCTGTTTTTT. Protein sequence: CASTFFGTGMSGELFF. The rearrangement links TRBV7-8 to TRBJ2-2, with 9 bases identical to TRBD1. V was pared by 7 bases and J by 6 bases, with 12 bases of the junction left unmatched. The germline V gene has CDR1 SGHVS and CDR2 FQNEAQ. CDR3 length: 16 amino acids.

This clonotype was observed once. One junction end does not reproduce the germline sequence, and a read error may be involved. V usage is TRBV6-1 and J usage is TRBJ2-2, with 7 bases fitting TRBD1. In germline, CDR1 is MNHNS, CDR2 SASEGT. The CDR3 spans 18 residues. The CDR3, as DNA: TGTGTCAGCAGAGCAAGACAGGGACCGACAACTGGGACCGGGGAGCTGTTTTTT. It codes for CVSRARQGPTTGTGELFF.

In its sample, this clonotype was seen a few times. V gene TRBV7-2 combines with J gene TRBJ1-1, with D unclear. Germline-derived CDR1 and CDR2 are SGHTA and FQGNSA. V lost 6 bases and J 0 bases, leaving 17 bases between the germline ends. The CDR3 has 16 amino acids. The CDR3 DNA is TGTGCCAGCAGAACAAGCGGGTCGATTATGAACACTGAAGCTTTCTTT. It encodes CASRTSGSIMNTEAFF. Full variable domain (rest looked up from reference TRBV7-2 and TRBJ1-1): GAGVSQSPSNKVTEKGKDVELRCDPISGHTALYWYRQSLGQGLEFLIYFQGNSAPDKSGLPSDRFSAERTGGSVSTLTIQRTQQEDSAVYLCASRTSGSIMNTEAFFGQGTRLTVV.

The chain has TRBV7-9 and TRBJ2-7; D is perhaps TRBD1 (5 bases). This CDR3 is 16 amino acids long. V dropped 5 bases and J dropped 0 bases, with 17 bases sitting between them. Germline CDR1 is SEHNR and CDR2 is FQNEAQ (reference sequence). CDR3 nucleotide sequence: TGTGCCAGCAGCCCAAGTGGGGCAGTATCCTCCTACGAGCAGTACTTC. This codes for CASSPSGAVSSYEQYF. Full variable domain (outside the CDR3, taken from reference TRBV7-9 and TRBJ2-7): DTGVSQNPRHKITKRGQNVTFRCDPISEHNRLYWYRQTLGQGPEFLTYFQNEAQLEKSRLLSDRFSAERPKGSFSTLEIQRTEQGDSAMYLCASSPSGAVSSYEQYFGPGTRLTVT.

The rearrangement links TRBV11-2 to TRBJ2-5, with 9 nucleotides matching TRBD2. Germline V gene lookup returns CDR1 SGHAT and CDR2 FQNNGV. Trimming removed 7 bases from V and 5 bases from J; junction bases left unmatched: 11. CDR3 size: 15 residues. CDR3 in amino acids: CASTPRLAASETQYF. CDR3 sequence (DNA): TGTGCCAGCACCCCCCGACTAGCGGCGTCGGAGACCCAGTACTTC.

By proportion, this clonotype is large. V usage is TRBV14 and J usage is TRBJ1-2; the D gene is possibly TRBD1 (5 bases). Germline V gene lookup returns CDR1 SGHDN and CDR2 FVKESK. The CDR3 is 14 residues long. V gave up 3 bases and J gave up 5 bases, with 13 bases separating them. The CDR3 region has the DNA TGTGCCAGCAGCCAGGGCCTAGGGACGTATGGCTACACCTTC. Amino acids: CASSQGLGTYGYTF. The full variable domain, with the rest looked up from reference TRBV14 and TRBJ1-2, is EAGVTQFPSHSVIEKGQTVTLRCDPISGHDNLYWYRRVMGKEIKFLLHFVKESKQDESGMPNNRFLAERTGGTYSTLKVQPAELEDSGVYFCASSQGLGTYGYTFGSGTRLTVV.

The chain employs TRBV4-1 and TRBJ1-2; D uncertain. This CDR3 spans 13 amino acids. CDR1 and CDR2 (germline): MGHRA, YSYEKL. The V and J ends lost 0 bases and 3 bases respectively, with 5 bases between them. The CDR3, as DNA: TGCGCCAGCAGCCAAGACGGCGACTATGGCTACACCTTC. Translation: CASSQDGDYGYTF.

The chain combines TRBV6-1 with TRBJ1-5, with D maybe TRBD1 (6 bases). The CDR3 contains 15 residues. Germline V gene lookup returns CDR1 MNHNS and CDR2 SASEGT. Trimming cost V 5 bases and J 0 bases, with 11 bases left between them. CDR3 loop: CASSHGTPSNQPQHF. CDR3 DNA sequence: TGTGCCAGCAGTCACGGGACACCTAGCAATCAGCCCCAGCATTTT.

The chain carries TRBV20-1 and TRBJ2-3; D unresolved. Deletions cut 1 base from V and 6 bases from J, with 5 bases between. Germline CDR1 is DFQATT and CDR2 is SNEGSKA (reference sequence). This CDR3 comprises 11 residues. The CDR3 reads CSARVLDTQYF. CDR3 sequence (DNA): TGCAGTGCTAGAGTGCTGGATACGCAGTATTTT.

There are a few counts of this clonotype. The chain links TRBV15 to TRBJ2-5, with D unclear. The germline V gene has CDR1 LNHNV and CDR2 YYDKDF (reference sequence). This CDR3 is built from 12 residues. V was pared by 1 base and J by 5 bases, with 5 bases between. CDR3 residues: CATSRGYETQYF. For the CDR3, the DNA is TGTGCCACCAGCAGAGGGTATGAGACCCAGTACTTC.

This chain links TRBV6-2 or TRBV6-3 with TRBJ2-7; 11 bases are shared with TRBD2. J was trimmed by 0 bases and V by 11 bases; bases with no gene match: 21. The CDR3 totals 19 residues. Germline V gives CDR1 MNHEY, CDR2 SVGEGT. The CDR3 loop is CAVTRRTGTSGQSSYEQYF. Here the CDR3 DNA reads TGTGCCGTCACTAGACGGACCGGGACTAGCGGACAGAGCTCCTACGAGCAGTACTTC.

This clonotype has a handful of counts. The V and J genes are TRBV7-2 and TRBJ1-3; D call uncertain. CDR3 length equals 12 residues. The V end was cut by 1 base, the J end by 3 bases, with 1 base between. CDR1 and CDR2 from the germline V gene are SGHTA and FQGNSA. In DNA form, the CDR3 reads TGTGCCAGCAGCTTAGATGGAAACACCATATATTTT. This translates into CASSLDGNTIYF.